One and the same sample provided the 30 T cell receptor beta chains below, sequenced in a study of shared clonotypes between healthy human individuals. Libraries were prepared by immunoSEQ multiplex PCR; TCRdb keeps only in-frame clonotypes and omits some of them. The sample contains some 2,400,000 clones, 90% to 97% of which appear only once. Source material: naive CD4+ T cells sorted from blood. The subset was: CD45RA+ positively selected. These receptors were taken from a man between 18 and 35 years old in good health.

V usage is TRBV7-8 and J usage is TRBJ1-6; D remains ambiguous. CDR1 and CDR2 (germline): SGHVS, FQNEAQ. Trimming took 2 bases from V and 0 from J, leaving 17 bases between them. The length of the CDR3 is 19 residues. CDR3 sequence reads: CASSLRRVLGSSYNSPLHF. The CDR3 bases are TGTGCCAGCAGCTTAAGGCGAGTTCTGGGAAGCTCCTATAATTCACCCCTCCACTTT. The full variable domain, completed using reference TRBV7-8 and TRBJ1-6, is GAGVSQSPRYKVAKRGQDVALRCDPISGHVSLFWYQQALGQGPEFLTYFQNEAQLDKSGLPSDRFFAERPEGSVSTLKIQRTQQEDSAVYLCASSLRRVLGSSYNSPLHFGNGTRLTVT.

This chain links TRBV10-3 with TRBJ1-4, with TRBD1 as a possible D gene (5 bases). The V and J ends lost 8 bases and 8 bases respectively, with 15 bases between them. Germline CDR1 and CDR2: ENHRY and SYGVKD. The CDR3 runs to 13 residues. The DNA for the CDR3 is TGTGCCATCGGGGAGGGACTCGGGGAAAAACTGTTTTTT. Amino acids: CAIGEGLGEKLFF.

V gene TRBV18 combines with J gene TRBJ2-3; no firm D call. The germline V gene has CDR1 KGHSH and CDR2 LQKENI. CDR3 length: 13 residues. V lost 6 bases to trimming and J lost 0 bases, with 7 bases between them. This CDR3 is CASSNPSTDTQYF. The CDR3 DNA sequence: TGTGCCAGCTCGAACCCTAGCACAGATACGCAGTATTTT. Full variable domain (missing parts from reference TRBV18 and TRBJ2-3): NAGVMQNPRHLVRRRGQEARLRCSPMKGHSHVYWYRQLPEEGLKFMVYLQKENIIDESGMPKERFSAEFPKEGPSILRIQQVVRGDSAAYFCASSNPSTDTQYFGPGTRLTVL.

V usage is TRBV6-6 and J usage is TRBJ1-2, with TRBD1 matching over 7 bases. V dropped 8 bases and J dropped 3; count of bases not matched to a gene: 12. Germline-derived CDR1 and CDR2 are MNHNY and SVGAGI (reference sequence). The CDR3 is 15 residues long. The CDR3 here is CASRKPRTGDYGYTF. CDR3 nucleotides: TGTGCCAGCCGAAAGCCCAGGACAGGAGACTATGGCTACACCTTC.

This rearrangement joins TRBV4-3 to TRBJ1-3; no firm D call. Per germline, CDR1 LGHNA and CDR2 YSLEER. The V gene lost 0 bases and the J gene lost 0 bases, with 9 bases spanning the gap. The CDR3 has 16 residues. Written as DNA, the CDR3 is TGCGCCAGCAGCCAAGATCCGGGCAGCTCTGGAAACACCATATATTTT. Its translation is CASSQDPGSSGNTIYF.

The J gene is TRBJ1-5, the V gene TRBV30; 9 bases map to TRBD1. The CDR3 sequence is 15 residues long. CDR1 is GTSNPN, CDR2 SVGIG, per germline (reference sequence). Trimming at V came to 3 bases and at J to 7 bases, leaving 10 bases not matched to a gene. CDR3 protein: CAWRMPGTGKQPQHF. The CDR3, as DNA: TGTGCCTGGAGAATGCCCGGGACAGGGAAACAGCCCCAGCATTTT.

The chain carries TRBV5-4 and TRBJ2-7, with 8 bases that match TRBD1. CDR3 length: 14 amino acids. Trimming cost V 4 bases and J 5 bases; bases outside gene matches: 8. The germline CDR1 and CDR2 sequences are SGHNT and YYREEE (reference sequence). The CDR3 reads CASSPGTGRDEQYF. The CDR3 nucleotides are TGTGCCAGCAGCCCGGGGACAGGAAGGGACGAGCAGTACTTC.

The chain is built from TRBV9 and TRBJ1-5; D perhaps matches TRBD1 (5 bases). V lost 0 bases and J lost 5, with 12 bases in between. CDR1 and CDR2 from the germline V gene are SGDLS and YYNGEE. CDR3 length: 15 residues. In nucleotides, the CDR3 is TGTGCCAGCAGCGTAGACGGGGCAGAACATCAGCCCCAGCATTTT. Its protein product is CASSVDGAEHQPQHF.

The chain combines TRBV9 with TRBJ1-6; no definite D call. The CDR3 covers 15 residues. Trimming left V 0 bases short and J 10 bases short, with 14 bases between. The V gene's germline CDR1 is SGDLS and CDR2 YYNGEE. The CDR3 loop reads CASSVGPLTQSPLHF. In DNA, the CDR3 is TGTGCCAGCAGCGTAGGGCCCCTCACTCAATCACCCCTCCACTTT.

The rearrangement links TRBV5-6 to TRBJ2-7; unclear D gene. Germline V gene data show CDR1 as SGHDT and CDR2 as YYEEEE. Trimming removed 2 bases at V and 6 bases at J, with 9 bases between. The CDR3 totals 12 residues. CDR3 sequence: CASSLGAIEQYF. The CDR3 coding sequence is TGTGCCAGCAGCTTAGGCGCTATCGAGCAGTACTTC.

The V gene is TRBV27, the J gene TRBJ2-7; D is uncertain. The CDR3 extends over 13 amino acids. Germline V gene data show CDR1 as MNHEY and CDR2 as SMNVEV (reference sequence). Trimming left V 3 bases short and J 4 bases short, with 10 bases between. The CDR3 protein is CASSFNSGYEQYF. CDR3 DNA sequence: TGTGCCAGCAGTTTCAACAGTGGATACGAGCAGTACTTC.

V is TRBV6-1 and J is TRBJ2-7; perhaps TRBD1 as D (6 bases). Germline assignment: CDR1 MNHNS and CDR2 SASEGT. Trimming pared 6 bases from V and 2 bases from J, leaving 14 bases between. The CDR3 sequence is 14 residues long. The CDR3 DNA is TGTGCCAGCAGCAGGGACACCGGTCCCTACGAGCAGTACTTC. The encoded protein is CASSRDTGPYEQYF.

In its sample, this clone was seen once. The same CDR3 arises from other DNA sequences in this sample as well. The V and J genes are TRBV7-9 and TRBJ2-2; D gene uncertain. This CDR3 region has 13 residues. Germline V gene sequence: CDR1 SEHNR, CDR2 FQNEAQ (reference sequence). V gave up 4 bases and J gave up 2 bases, with 5 bases separating them. The CDR3 reads CASSSRNTGELFF. The CDR3 region has the DNA TGTGCCAGCAGCTCACGAAACACCGGGGAGCTGTTTTTT. The full variable domain, rest sourced from reference TRBV7-9 and TRBJ2-2, is DTGVSQNPRHKITKRGQNVTFRCDPISEHNRLYWYRQTLGQGPEFLTYFQNEAQLEKSRLLSDRFSAERPKGSFSTLEIQRTEQGDSAMYLCASSSRNTGELFFGEGSRLTVL.

The J gene is TRBJ2-2, the V gene TRBV5-1, with a weak D call TRBD2 (6 bases). Germline loops: CDR1 SGHRS, CDR2 YFSETQ. The CDR3 runs 13 residues. V lost 5 bases and J 5 bases, leaving 10 bases between the germline ends. CDR3 loop: CASRGGATGELFF. As DNA, the CDR3 is TGCGCCAGCAGAGGAGGGGCAACCGGGGAGCTGTTTTTT.

The chain combines TRBV18 with TRBJ1-1; 7 nucleotides match TRBD1. The CDR3 is made up of 13 amino acids. In germline, CDR1 is KGHSH, CDR2 LQKENI. V was clipped by 3 bases and J by 8 bases; unmatched bases: 6. The CDR3 loop reads CASSPGTEPEAFF. In DNA form, the CDR3 reads TGTGCCAGCTCACCCGGGACAGAACCAGAAGCTTTCTTT.

The V call is TRBV27, the J call TRBJ2-3; TRBD2 matches at 8 bases. J was trimmed by 0 bases and V by 5 bases; bases with no gene match: 16. The CDR3 loop spans 19 amino acids. Germline lookup yields CDR1 MNHEY and CDR2 SMNVEV (reference sequence). The CDR3 spells CASSPIALSGVRSTDTQYF. In DNA, the CDR3 is TGTGCCAGCAGTCCAATCGCGCTTAGCGGGGTGAGAAGCACAGATACGCAGTATTTT.

This chain connects TRBV4-3 to TRBJ2-2; no firm D call. CDR3 length: 12 residues. V shed 4 bases and J shed 4 bases, with 4 bases lying between them. CDR1 LGHNA and CDR2 YSLEER come from the germline V gene. CDR3 sequence: CASSRGTGELFF. CDR3 DNA sequence: TGCGCCAGCAGCCGGGGCACCGGGGAGCTGTTTTTT.

This rearrangement joins TRBV6-5 to TRBJ1-5, with D perhaps TRBD1 (6 bases). The ends were cut back, 6 bases at V and 7 bases at J, with 19 bases in the middle. The CDR3 has 15 amino acids. CDR1 MNHEY and CDR2 SVGAGI come from the germline V gene. As DNA, the CDR3 is TGTGCCAGCAGCAAAAAACCACAGGGAGAACAGCCCCAGCATTTT. Its translation: CASSKKPQGEQPQHF.

The CDR3 region is CASSPYNLEQFF. DNA for the CDR3: TGTGCCAGCAGCCCCTATAACCTGGAGCAGTTCTTC. This chain links TRBV7-2 with TRBJ2-1; no firm D call. The CDR3 has 12 amino acids. The germline V gene encodes CDR1 SGHTA and CDR2 FQGNSA. Trimming cost V 5 bases and J 10 bases, with 12 bases left between them.

The chain has TRBV2 and TRBJ1-5; the D is unclear. The V gene lost 6 bases and the J gene lost 0 bases, with 15 bases spanning the gap. This CDR3 comprises 16 residues. The germline CDR1 and CDR2 sequences are SNHLY and FYNNEI. DNA for the CDR3: TGTGCCAGCAGCCACGACTCGGTAGATAGCAATCAGCCCCAGCATTTT. Translating gives CASSHDSVDSNQPQHF.

The chain joins TRBV30 to TRBJ1-1; TRBD1 is a possible D gene (5 bases). Germline CDR1 GTSNPN, CDR2 SVGIG (reference sequence). V was clipped by 4 bases and J by 4 bases, with 13 bases between them. The CDR3 has 13 amino acids. The CDR3 sequence: CAWITWGSTEAFF. The CDR3 region has the DNA TGTGCCTGGATTACTTGGGGGAGCACTGAAGCTTTCTTT.

The chain carries TRBV7-8 and TRBJ2-7; 8 bases are a match to TRBD1. There are 13 residues in the CDR3. V trimming: 5 bases; J trimming: 7 bases; junction bases outside the gene matches: 7. Germline V gives CDR1 SGHVS, CDR2 FQNEAQ. CDR3 residues: CASSVRQGLEQYF. In nucleotides, the CDR3 is TGTGCCAGCAGCGTCCGACAGGGGCTGGAGCAGTACTTC.

The chain has TRBV5-8 and TRBJ2-3; 8 bases align to TRBD2. Germline loops: CDR1 SGHTS, CDR2 YDEGEE. The CDR3 consists of 15 residues. V dropped 2 bases and J dropped 6; count of bases not matched to a gene: 8. This CDR3 reads CASSFLGSGMDTQYF. The CDR3 DNA sequence: TGTGCCAGCAGCTTCCTCGGTAGCGGGATGGATACGCAGTATTTT.

CDR3 protein: CAWGTGGSYGYTF. DNA for the CDR3: TGTGCCTGGGGGACAGGGGGGAGTTATGGCTACACCTTC. The chain recombines TRBV30 with TRBJ1-2; 11 bases are a match to TRBD1. Germline-derived CDR1 and CDR2 are GTSNPN and SVGIG (reference sequence). This CDR3 region has 13 residues. The V segment lost 5 bases and the J segment 5 bases; nucleotides outside the gene matches: 4.

The chain employs TRBV5-1 and TRBJ2-5, with 9 bases identical to TRBD2. Germline CDR1 SGHRS, CDR2 YFSETQ. The CDR3 spans 14 residues. V shed 4 bases, J shed 5 bases, and the junction held 6 bases outside the gene matches. CDR3 region: CASSGNLAGETQYF. As DNA, the CDR3 is TGCGCCAGCAGCGGGAACCTAGCGGGGGAGACCCAGTACTTC.

The chain has TRBV28 and TRBJ2-2; 11 bases line up with TRBD1. The CDR3 has 16 amino acids. Germline V gene data show CDR1 as MDHEN and CDR2 as SYDVKM. V was clipped by 6 bases and J by 6 bases; unmatched bases: 9. The CDR3, as DNA: TGTGCCAGCAGCTCAGTAGGGACAGGGGGTGCCGGGGAGCTGTTTTTT. It encodes CASSSVGTGGAGELFF.

The V and J genes are TRBV7-3 and TRBJ1-2, with TRBD1 matching 9 bases. Trimming removed 5 bases from V and 6 bases from J; junction bases left unmatched: 4. The CDR3 is 13 amino acids. Germline loops: CDR1 SGHTA, CDR2 FQGTGA. The CDR3 DNA reads TGTGCCAGCAGCCTACGACAGGGGGATGGCTACACCTTC. Translating gives CASSLRQGDGYTF.

The rearrangement links TRBV2 to TRBJ2-7, with D uncertain. Germline CDR1 SNHLY, CDR2 FYNNEI. CDR3 size: 11 residues. Trimming left V 7 bases short and J 3 bases short, with 7 bases between. The CDR3 reads CASTSDYEQYF. As DNA, the CDR3 is TGTGCCAGCACCAGCGACTACGAGCAGTACTTC.

As to this clone: Other DNA sequences in the sample encode the same CDR3. The chain has TRBV29-1 and TRBJ2-2; no clear D gene. The CDR3 sequence is 11 residues long. V gave up 6 bases and J gave up 2 bases, with 4 bases separating them. CDR1 is SQVTM, CDR2 ANQGSEA, per germline. The CDR3 sequence is CSVRNTGELFF. The CDR3 DNA follows: TGCAGCGTGCGTAACACCGGGGAGCTGTTTTTT.

The CDR3 region has the DNA TGTGCCTGGCAACGCGCAGCCCTACCAATTCACTATGGCTACACCTTC. Residues: CAWQRAALPIHYGYTF. V and J are TRBV30 and TRBJ1-2; no reliable D call. The germline gives CDR1 GTSNPN, CDR2 SVGIG (reference sequence). This CDR3 comprises 16 residues. V was clipped by 5 bases and J by 3 bases, with 22 bases between them.